This is a list of T cell receptor beta chains from one sample in a study of T-cell reconstitution after alpha-beta-depleted transplantation in children. One entry per CDR3 protein results from TCRdb running MiXCR on the PCR reads. The sample shows hundreds of thousands of distinct CDR3 sequences, 13% of them seen only once. The sequencing used PBMCs, mostly from graft donor cells, collected 360 days after TCRalphabeta/CD19-depleted stem cell transplant. These receptors all come from a male patient younger than 18 who had a stem cell transplant for acute myeloid leukemia, so the T cells may come from the graft donor. The CDR3 runs from the conserved cysteine through the conserved F or W. Each record gives: CDR3 DNA, CDR3 protein, clone size, D gene, V gene, J gene. The D gene is left open where the match is weak. Rows may omit the clone size; those that give it use once, few, many or a size class.

CDR3 DNA: TGCAGCGTACGGCGGCCCAACTCCTACGAGCAGTACTTC; CDR3 protein: CSVRRPNSYEQYF; clone size: .; D gene: .; V gene: TRBV29-1; J gene: TRBJ2-7
CDR3 DNA: TGTGCCAGCAGTTTTAGCGGGACTAGCACAGATACGCAGTATTTT; CDR3 protein: CASSFSGTSTDTQYF; clone size: many; D gene: TRBD2; V gene: TRBV28; J gene: TRBJ2-3
CDR3 DNA: TGTGCCAGCAGTTTCTTGGCCGGACTAGCGGACGCCAATGAGCAGTTCTTC; CDR3 protein: CASSFLAGLADANEQFF; clone size: many; D gene: TRBD2; V gene: TRBV28; J gene: TRBJ2-1
CDR3 DNA: TGTGCCATCTCGGACAGAGCGGGGGGGGCCAACGTCCTGACTTTC; CDR3 protein: CAISDRAGGANVLTF; clone size: .; D gene: .; V gene: TRBV24-1; J gene: TRBJ2-6
CDR3 DNA: TGTGCCAGCAGTTACACGTGGGACAGCCACTTTTTT; CDR3 protein: CASSYTWDSHFF; clone size: .; D gene: TRBD1; V gene: TRBV6-2/TRBV6-3; J gene: TRBJ2-3
CDR3 DNA: TGCAGCGTGAACACTGAAGCTTTCTTT; CDR3 protein: CSVNTEAFF; clone size: .; D gene: .; V gene: TRBV29-1; J gene: TRBJ1-1
CDR3 DNA: TGTGCCAGCGCGGGAGGCCCATTTAACGAGCAGTACTTC; CDR3 protein: CASAGGPFNEQYF; clone size: few; D gene: TRBD2; V gene: TRBV7-3; J gene: TRBJ2-7
CDR3 DNA: TGCAGTGCTAGGGTTACAGGGAGGGGAGGGTACACTGAAGCTTTCTTT; CDR3 protein: CSARVTGRGGYTEAFF; clone size: .; D gene: .; V gene: TRBV20-1; J gene: TRBJ1-1
CDR3 DNA: TGTGCCTGCGATGGTTACGAGCAGTACTTC; CDR3 protein: CACDGYEQYF; clone size: few; D gene: .; V gene: TRBV30; J gene: TRBJ2-7
CDR3 DNA: TGTGCCAGCAGCTCTTTACAGGGAACTGAAGCTTTCTTT; CDR3 protein: CASSSLQGTEAFF; clone size: few; D gene: .; V gene: TRBV7-2; J gene: TRBJ1-1
CDR3 DNA: TGTGCCAGCTCACCAGAGACTGGTTCCTACGAGCAGTACTTC; CDR3 protein: CASSPETGSYEQYF; clone size: many; D gene: .; V gene: TRBV18; J gene: TRBJ2-7